This T cell receptor beta chain came from a study of T cells in Graves' hyperthyroidism and ophthalmopathy (dated by TCRdb to the late 2010s). About the study as a whole: Peripheral blood was collected at initial diagnosis, before any treatment. To identify TCR V-J signatures that set the groups apart, the researchers used a discovery cohort of more than 95 patients, made up of 40 to 45 with Graves' ophthalmopathy and some 60 with stable Graves' hyperthyroidism. Thyroid tissue and blood T-cell repertoires from six Graves' hyperthyroidism patients were also compared in the study. The approximately 100 discovery patients were divided at random into training and test sets in a 7:3 ratio. After sampling, hyperthyroidism patients received methimazole starting at 30 mg daily, and ophthalmopathy patients received high-dose intravenous methylprednisolone. The paper describes TCR Vbeta CDR3 sequencing of 135 peripheral blood samples, made up of some 42 ophthalmopathy patients, 70 to 75 hyperthyroidism patients and roughly 17 progressor patients. Prospective prediction of ophthalmopathy was tested in an independent validation cohort consisting of 18 hyperthyroidism patients and about 17 patients who later progressed to ophthalmopathy. The investigation overall reported the following: During validation, the model predicted progression to ophthalmopathy a median of about 5.9 months ahead of onset, with around 71% sensitivity and roughly 75% specificity. Most expanded thyroid clonotypes (frequency above 0.001) were also detected in blood, suggesting blood repertoires may reflect thyroid immune responses. A model built on a 13 V-J signature distinguished ophthalmopathy from stable hyperthyroidism, reaching around 87% sensitivity and 81.08% specificity in cross-validation and 80%/75% in testing. No statistical method was used to fix the sample size in advance, and group allocation was not hidden from the investigators.

Stable Graves' hyperthyroidism was defined as no progression to ophthalmopathy during 18 months of follow-up. Hyperthyroidism patients were newly diagnosed, with disease duration under 2 months, and aged 18 to 65 years. Exclusion was applied to patients with uncontrolled infections, other autoimmune diseases, pregnancy or lactation. Clinical symptoms, serum thyroxine and TRAb, thyroid ultrasound, and orbital computed tomography formed the basis for the diagnoses. PBMCs were isolated from 10 ml of fresh peripheral blood by Ficoll-Paque density gradient centrifugation. Total RNA was extracted using Trizol reagent, and RNA quality was assessed on an Agilent 2100 Bioanalyzer. The TCR beta CDR3 regions were amplified from the RNA transcripts. The TCR CDR3 was subjected to a first round of RT-PCR using the HTBI primer set and the Qiagen OneStep RT-PCR kit. The libraries were constructed in a second round of multiplex PCR and then size-selected and purified. Libraries were sequenced paired-end with 100 bp reads on an Illumina HiSeq2000. The original methods were these. SOAPnuke was used to process the raw data, removing reads that contained adapters or uncalled bases, had a mean Phred below 15, or lacked an exact match to the constant primer or identifier. COPE v1.2.5 was used to merge the high-quality paired reads, and each unique nucleotide sequence was defined as a clonotype. MiTCR v1.1 was used to align the clonotypes against IMGT TRBV, TRBD and TRBJ reference segments. Only V-J combinations with frequency above 0.0001, covering 99.2% of repertoires, were analysed. A TCS score was defined as the ratio of F50 (clonal expansion) to E x V (chaos), with BLOSUM62-based TCRdist applied between CDR3 peptides within each V-J. Welch's t-statistics and random forest reduced 450 to 600 V-J features to roughly 13, which were used in a naive Bayes classifier (R e1071). The raw public data were reprocessed by TCRdb itself: fastp quality trimming at Q25, MiXCR clonotype calling, in-frame beta chains only. Duplicate CDR3 protein sequences are folded into a single record with the most common DNA and genes. The V and J calls shown here were made by TCRdb, not taken from the authors' results. This sample comprises approximately 480,000 distinct CDR3 sequences, roughly 20% of them detected only once. The ten largest make up 26% of the sample.

In its sample, this clonotype was seen many times. It lacks a known antigen. Nothing much larger sits one base from this clone, and base qualities are not available. This sequence originates from a man between 18 and 29 years old with Graves' hyperthyroidism. The source material was blood.

The CDR3 protein sequence reads: CASSYGPQETQYF. The DNA sequence is TGTGCCAGCAGTTACGGCCCTCAAGAGACCCAGTACTTC. The chain uses TRBV7-2 and TRBJ2-5, with the D gene call left open. The germline V gene provides CDR1 SGHTA and CDR2 FQGNSA. The CDR3 covers 13 residues, taking in both the cysteine and the phenylalanine. The retained sequence is limited to the CDR3, 39 bases, with the frame set at the first base. At the junction V is shortened by 6 bases and J by 2 bases, with 10 bases in between.